These 20 T cell receptor beta chains originate from one sample sequenced in a study of blood T cell repertoires in COVID-19. Libraries were prepared by immunoSEQ multiplex PCR; TCRdb keeps only in-frame clonotypes and omits some of them. The sample records about 60,000 clones, approximately 91% being singletons. The sequencing sample was made of peripheral blood. The receptors were gathered from a man between 45 and 60 years old with active COVID-19.

The CDR3 bases are TGTGCCAGCAGCCCGAAAGGACAGTTCTCCTACGAGCAGTACTTC. Amino acids: CASSPKGQFSYEQYF. The chain recombines TRBV5-4 with TRBJ2-7, with D possibly being TRBD1 (6 bases). The CDR3 extends over 15 amino acids. V lost 4 bases to trimming and J lost 0 bases, with 14 bases between them. Germline CDR1 and CDR2: SGHNT and YYREEE (reference sequence).

The gene calls are TRBV6-4 and TRBJ2-1, with a tentative D call TRBD2 (6 bases). The V end was cut by 10 bases, the J end by 4 bases, with 17 bases between. CDR1 MRHNA and CDR2 SNTAGT come from the germline V gene. The CDR3 consists of 14 residues. The CDR3 DNA follows: TGTGCCACCTCCCCCGGGGGTCAATACAATGAGCAGTTCTTC. It yields the protein CATSPGGQYNEQFF.

This clone was counted a single time. The gene calls are TRBV6-5 and TRBJ1-2; 7 bases align to TRBD1. The CDR3 is made up of 13 amino acids. Germline assignment: CDR1 MNHEY and CDR2 SVGAGI. The trim removed 6 bases at V and 6 bases at J, leaving 7 bases unmatched. This chain's CDR3 is CASSRDRANGYTF. The CDR3 DNA reads as TGTGCCAGCAGCCGGGACAGAGCAAATGGCTACACCTTC.

J is TRBJ2-2 and V is TRBV7-3; maybe TRBD2 (7 bases). Trimming took off 2 bases at V and 5 bases at J, with 15 bases between the two ends. Germline V CDR1 and CDR2: SGHTA, FQGTGA. CDR3 size: 16 residues. The CDR3 DNA reads TGTGCCAGCAGCTTACCGGGGAGGGGGAAGACCGGGGAGCTGTTTTTT. Amino acid sequence: CASSLPGRGKTGELFF.

The chain uses TRBV12-3 or TRBV12-4 and TRBJ2-2; TRBD1 matches at 9 bases. CDR3 length: 13 amino acids. The V segment lost 9 bases and the J segment 7 bases; nucleotides outside the gene matches: 6. This CDR3 reads CASRRQGVGELFF. In DNA, the CDR3 is TGTGCCAGTAGGAGACAGGGGGTCGGGGAGCTGTTTTTT.

This chain joins TRBV6-5 and TRBJ2-7; 9 bases fit TRBD1. Per germline, CDR1 MNHEY and CDR2 SVGAGI. V shed 6 bases and J 0 bases; nucleotides not matched to a gene: 6. The CDR3 consists of 15 residues. Here the CDR3 reads CASRPTGGISYEQYF. The DNA of the CDR3 is TGTGCCAGCAGGCCGACAGGGGGAATCTCCTACGAGCAGTACTTC.

This clone was seen more than once but under ten times. This chain joins TRBV6-4 and TRBJ2-1; 10 bases map to TRBD2. J lost 4 bases, V lost 6 bases, and 6 bases had no gene match. CDR1 MRHNA and CDR2 SNTAGT come from the germline V gene. CDR3 length equals 15 residues. The CDR3 DNA follows: TGTGCCAGCAGCAACCATAGCGGGGGGTACAATGAGCAGTTCTTC. Protein: CASSNHSGGYNEQFF.

The J gene is TRBJ2-1, the V gene TRBV7-3; 14 positions agree with TRBD2. CDR1 is SGHTA, CDR2 FQGTGA, per germline. The CDR3 extends over 15 amino acids. With V trimmed by 2 bases and J by 10 bases, 4 bases remained unmatched. The CDR3 DNA reads as TGTGCCAGCAGCTTACAGGGACTAGCGGGGGCCGAGCAGTTCTTC. Encoded protein: CASSLQGLAGAEQFF. Full variable domain (remainder filled in from reference TRBV7-3 and TRBJ2-1): GAGVSQTPSNKVTEKGKYVELRCDPISGHTALYWYRQSLGQGPEFLIYFQGTGAADDSGLPNDRFFAVRPEGSVSTLKIQRTERGDSAVYLCASSLQGLAGAEQFFGPGTRLTVL.

A word on this clone: At one end the junction does not follow the germline gene, possibly because of a read error. This chain links TRBV11-2 with TRBJ2-5; TRBD1 matches at 7 bases. The CDR3 consists of 14 residues. From germline, CDR1 is SGHAT and CDR2 FQNNGV. The CDR3 region has the DNA TGTGCCACCAGCTTACAGGGACAGCAAGAGACCCAGTACTTC. Protein product: CATSLQGQQETQYF.

This chain links TRBV11-2 with TRBJ2-5, with unresolved D. The V end was cut by 6 bases, the J end by 4 bases, with 15 bases between. There are 14 residues in the CDR3. Germline V gene lookup returns CDR1 SGHAT and CDR2 FQNNGV. Written as DNA, the CDR3 is TGTGCCAGCAGACATAGCCCGGGTCCAGAGACCCAGTACTTC. Protein product: CASRHSPGPETQYF.

The J gene is TRBJ2-3, the V gene TRBV4-2, with unresolved D. The germline gives CDR1 LGHNA, CDR2 YNFKEQ. Trimming took 4 bases from V and 2 from J, leaving 22 bases between them. The CDR3 contains 18 residues. CDR3 sequence reads: CASSRANLLVPITDTQYF. The CDR3 DNA is TGTGCCAGCAGCCGAGCGAATCTCCTAGTACCGATCACAGATACGCAGTATTTT.

The CDR3 protein is CASSYGGSYEQYF. CDR3 DNA sequence: TGTGCCAGCAGTTACGGCGGCTCCTACGAGCAGTACTTC. V usage is TRBV6-6 and J usage is TRBJ2-7; D not resolved. CDR1 MNHNY and CDR2 SVGAGI come from the germline V gene (reference sequence). This CDR3 region has 13 residues. The germline V and J ends were trimmed by 2 bases and 0 bases, with 5 bases remaining between them.

This chain joins TRBV29-1 and TRBJ1-5; TRBD1 aligns across 11 bases. Unmatched junction bases numbered 2, after V lost 6 bases and J lost 7 bases. This CDR3 is 12 amino acids long. Looked up from germline, CDR1 is SQVTM and CDR2 is ANQGSEA. The CDR3 nucleotides read TGCAGCGTGGGACAGGGGGAGCAGCCCCAGCATTTT. Amino acids: CSVGQGEQPQHF.

The chain joins TRBV12-5 to TRBJ2-7; D not resolved. CDR1 is LGHNT and CDR2 is FRNRAP in the germline V gene. The CDR3 is made up of 12 amino acids. The V and J ends lost 2 bases and 6 bases respectively, with 8 bases between them. The CDR3 sequence: CASGLTVLEQYF. CDR3 DNA sequence: TGTGCTAGTGGTTTGACAGTCCTCGAGCAGTACTTC. The entire variable domain, with the rest obtained from reference TRBV12-5 and TRBJ2-7, is as follows: DARVTQTPRHKVTEMGQEVTMRCQPILGHNTVFWYRQTMMQGLELLAYFRNRAPLDDSGMPKDRFSAEMPDATLATLKIQPSEPRDSAVYFCASGLTVLEQYFGPGTRLTVT.

The genes are TRBV5-5 and TRBJ2-5; TRBD1 matches at 8 bases. The trim removed 1 base at V and 4 bases at J, leaving 3 bases unmatched. CDR1 and CDR2 from the germline V gene are SGHKS and YYEKEE (reference sequence). This CDR3 has 14 amino acids. This CDR3 reads CASSLQGAPETQYF. In nucleotides, the CDR3 is TGTGCCAGCAGCTTGCAGGGGGCGCCAGAGACCCAGTACTTC.

The chain carries TRBV27 and TRBJ2-7, with 8 bases fitting TRBD1. Germline CDR1 MNHEY, CDR2 SMNVEV (reference sequence). V lost 6 bases to trimming and J lost 10 bases; unmatched junction nucleotides: 14. The CDR3 has 14 amino acids. The CDR3 here is CASSPAGTGPGQYF. CDR3 DNA sequence: TGTGCCAGCAGCCCCGCCGGGACAGGTCCGGGACAGTACTTC.

The chain couples TRBV5-4 to TRBJ2-7, with a tentative D call TRBD2 (6 bases). Germline V gives CDR1 SGHNT, CDR2 YYREEE (reference sequence). There are 14 residues in the CDR3. V lost 3 bases to trimming and J lost 2 bases, with 12 bases between them. CDR3 region: CASSSPGLPYEQYF. For the CDR3, the DNA is TGTGCCAGCAGCTCGCCGGGACTTCCCTACGAGCAGTACTTC.

The chain combines TRBV9 with TRBJ2-1, with 8 positions matching TRBD1. The junction had 6 bases not matched to a gene; V was cut back by 1 base and J by 6 bases. CDR3 length equals 15 residues. Looked up from germline, CDR1 is SGDLS and CDR2 is YYNGEE. The CDR3: CASSVQGAHSNEQFF. The CDR3 nucleotides are TGTGCCAGCAGCGTACAGGGGGCGCATAGCAATGAGCAGTTCTTC.

This clone occurred a few times. The V and J genes are TRBV2 and TRBJ1-5; D is unclear. This CDR3 region has 12 residues. V was clipped by 7 bases and J by 6 bases, with 10 bases between them. Germline CDR1 SNHLY, CDR2 FYNNEI. In nucleotides, the CDR3 is TGTGCCAGCAAGCAGGAGGCTCAGCCCCAGCATTTT. Translating gives CASKQEAQPQHF.

The count of this clone is one. The CDR3 region has the DNA TGTGCCAGCAGCCCGCCGAGAGTAGAACAGGGAAATGGGCGTAGTGCGGATACGCAGTATTTT. It encodes CASSPPRVEQGNGRSADTQYF. V and J are TRBV7-6 and TRBJ2-3; a possible D gene is TRBD1 (6 bases). This CDR3 region has 21 residues. The V end lost 5 bases, the J end lost 6 bases, and 36 bases lay between the germline ends. Germline loops: CDR1 SGHVS, CDR2 FNYEAQ.